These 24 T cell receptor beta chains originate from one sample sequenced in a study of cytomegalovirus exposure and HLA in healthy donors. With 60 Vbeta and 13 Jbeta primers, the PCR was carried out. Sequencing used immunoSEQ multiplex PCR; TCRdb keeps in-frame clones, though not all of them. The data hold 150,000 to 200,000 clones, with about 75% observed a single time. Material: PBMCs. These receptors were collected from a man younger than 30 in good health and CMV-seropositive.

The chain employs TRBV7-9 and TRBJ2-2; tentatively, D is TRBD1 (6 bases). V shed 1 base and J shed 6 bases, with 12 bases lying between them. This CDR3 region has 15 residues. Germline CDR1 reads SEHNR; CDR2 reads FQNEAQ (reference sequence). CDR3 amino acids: CASSLVGQLSGELFF. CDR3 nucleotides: TGTGCCAGCAGCTTAGTAGGACAGCTGTCCGGGGAGCTGTTTTTT.

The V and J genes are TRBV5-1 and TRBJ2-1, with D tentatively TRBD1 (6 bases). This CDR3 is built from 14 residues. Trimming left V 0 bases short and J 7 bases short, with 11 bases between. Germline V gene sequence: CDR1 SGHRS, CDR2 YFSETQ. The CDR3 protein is CASSLGTVLNEQFF. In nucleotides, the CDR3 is TGCGCCAGCAGCTTGGGGACAGTTCTTAATGAGCAGTTCTTC.

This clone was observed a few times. This CDR3 is CASSSFPDRVTYEQYF. The CDR3 nucleotides read TGTGCCAGCAGTTCCTTTCCGGACAGGGTTACCTACGAGCAGTACTTC. V gene TRBV27 combines with J gene TRBJ2-7; 8 bases line up with TRBD1. CDR1 MNHEY and CDR2 SMNVEV come from the germline V gene (reference sequence). Trimming removed 4 bases from V and 2 bases from J; junction bases left unmatched: 10. This CDR3 comprises 16 residues.

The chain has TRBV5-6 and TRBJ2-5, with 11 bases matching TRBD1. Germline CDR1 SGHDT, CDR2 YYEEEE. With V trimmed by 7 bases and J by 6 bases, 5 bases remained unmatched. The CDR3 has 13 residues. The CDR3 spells CASSGQGAKTQYF. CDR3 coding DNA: TGTGCCAGCTCCGGACAGGGGGCGAAGACCCAGTACTTC. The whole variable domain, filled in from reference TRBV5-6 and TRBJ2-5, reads DAGVTQSPTHLIKTRGQQVTLRCSPKSGHDTVSWYQQALGQGPQFIFQYYEEEERQRGNFPDRFSGHQFPNYSSELNVNALLLGDSALYLCASSGQGAKTQYFGPGTRLLVL.

The DNA for the CDR3 is TGTGCCAGCAGGCTGGGGCTGGGCGAGCAGTACTTC. Encoded protein: CASRLGLGEQYF. The gene calls are TRBV28 and TRBJ2-7; D might be TRBD1 (5 bases). Germline V gene data show CDR1 as MDHEN and CDR2 as SYDVKM. This CDR3 region has 12 residues. The V and J ends lost 6 bases and 6 bases respectively, with 12 bases between them. Supplemented by reference TRBV28 and TRBJ2-7, the full variable domain reads DVKVTQSSRYLVKRTGEKVFLECVQDMDHENMFWYRQDPGLGLRLIYFSYDVKMKEKGDIPEGYSVSREKKERFSLILESASTNQTSMYLCASRLGLGEQYFGPGTRLTVT.

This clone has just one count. CDR3 sequence reads: CASSPQPGLATYEQYF. The CDR3 DNA follows: TGCGCCAGCAGCCCACAACCGGGACTAGCGACCTACGAGCAGTACTTC. The chain joins TRBV4-1 to TRBJ2-7; 10 bases line up with TRBD2. CDR1 is MGHRA and CDR2 is YSYEKL in the germline V gene. Trimming at V came to 4 bases and at J to 2 bases, leaving 8 bases not matched to a gene. CDR3 size: 16 residues.

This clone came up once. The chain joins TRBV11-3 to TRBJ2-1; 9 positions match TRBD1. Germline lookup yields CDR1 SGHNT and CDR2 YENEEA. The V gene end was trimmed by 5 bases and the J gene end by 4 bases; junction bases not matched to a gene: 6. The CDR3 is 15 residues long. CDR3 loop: CASSLGQGNYNEQFF. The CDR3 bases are TGTGCCAGCAGCCTTGGACAGGGGAATTACAATGAGCAGTTCTTC.

The CDR3 here is CASSQAGLGDEQFF. CDR3 DNA: TGTGCCAGCAGCCAAGCGGGACTAGGGGATGAGCAGTTCTTC. This sequence joins TRBV4-2 and TRBJ2-1; TRBD2 matches at 8 bases. Germline V gives CDR1 LGHNA, CDR2 YNFKEQ. The V gene end was trimmed by 1 base and the J gene end by 8 bases; junction bases not matched to a gene: 4. The CDR3 loop spans 14 amino acids.

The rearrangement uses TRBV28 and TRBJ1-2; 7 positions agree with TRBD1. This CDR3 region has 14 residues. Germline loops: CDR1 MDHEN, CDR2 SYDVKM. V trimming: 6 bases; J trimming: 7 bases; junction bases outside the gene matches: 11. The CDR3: CASSTQGGRTGYTF. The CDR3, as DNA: TGTGCCAGCAGCACCCAGGGGGGCCGTACTGGCTACACCTTC.

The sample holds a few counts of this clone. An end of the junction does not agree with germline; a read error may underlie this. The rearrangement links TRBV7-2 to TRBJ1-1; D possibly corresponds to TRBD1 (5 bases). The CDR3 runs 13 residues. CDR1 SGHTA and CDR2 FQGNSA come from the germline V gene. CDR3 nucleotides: TGTGCCAGCAGCTTAGTTGGGGCGGGAGAGGCCCCCTTT. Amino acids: CASSLVGAGEAPF.

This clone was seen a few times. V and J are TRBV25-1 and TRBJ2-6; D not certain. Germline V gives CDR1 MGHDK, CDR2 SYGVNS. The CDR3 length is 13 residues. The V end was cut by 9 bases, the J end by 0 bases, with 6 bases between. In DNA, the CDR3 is TGTGCCAGTAGAAGCTCTGGGGCCAACGTCCTGACTTTC. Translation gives CASRSSGANVLTF.

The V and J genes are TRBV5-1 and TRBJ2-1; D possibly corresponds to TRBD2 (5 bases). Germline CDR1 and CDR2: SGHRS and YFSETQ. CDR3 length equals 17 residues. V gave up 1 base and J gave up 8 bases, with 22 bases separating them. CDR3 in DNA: TGCGCCAGCAGCTTGAATTCCGACGGACTGGATAGGGATGAGCAGTTCTTC. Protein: CASSLNSDGLDRDEQFF. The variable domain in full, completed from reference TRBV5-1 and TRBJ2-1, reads KAGVTQTPRYLIKTRGQQVTLSCSPISGHRSVSWYQQTPGQGLQFLFEYFSETQRNKGNFPGRFSGRQFSNSRSEMNVSTLELGDSALYLCASSLNSDGLDRDEQFFGPGTRLTVL.

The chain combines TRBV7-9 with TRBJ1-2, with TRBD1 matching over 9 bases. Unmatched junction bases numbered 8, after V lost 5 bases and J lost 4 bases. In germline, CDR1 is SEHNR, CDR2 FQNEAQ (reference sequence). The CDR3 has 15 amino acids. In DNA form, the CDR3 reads TGTGCCAGCAGCACCTGGGACAGGGAGTTCTATGGCTACACCTTC. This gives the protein CASSTWDREFYGYTF.

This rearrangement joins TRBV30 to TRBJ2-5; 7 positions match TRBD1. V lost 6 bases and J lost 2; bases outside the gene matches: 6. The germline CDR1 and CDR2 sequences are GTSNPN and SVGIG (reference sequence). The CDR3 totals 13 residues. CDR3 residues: CACEDRAQETQYF. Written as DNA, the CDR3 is TGTGCCTGTGAAGACAGGGCGCAAGAGACCCAGTACTTC. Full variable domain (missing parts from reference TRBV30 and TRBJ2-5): SQTIHQWPATLVQPVGSPLSLECTVEGTSNPNLYWYRQAAGRGLQLLFYSVGIGQISSEVPQNLSASRPQDRQFILSSKKLLLSDSGFYLCACEDRAQETQYFGPGTRLLVL.

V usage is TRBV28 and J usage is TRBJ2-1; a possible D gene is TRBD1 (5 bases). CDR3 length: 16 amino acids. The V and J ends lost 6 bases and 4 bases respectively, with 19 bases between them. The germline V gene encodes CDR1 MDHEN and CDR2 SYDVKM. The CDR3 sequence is CASSTASARQYNEQFF. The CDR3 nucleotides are TGTGCCAGCAGCACTGCAAGCGCAAGACAGTACAATGAGCAGTTCTTC.

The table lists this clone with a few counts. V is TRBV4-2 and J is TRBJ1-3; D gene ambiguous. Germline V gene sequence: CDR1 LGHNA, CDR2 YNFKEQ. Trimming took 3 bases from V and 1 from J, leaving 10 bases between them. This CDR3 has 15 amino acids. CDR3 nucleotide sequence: TGTGCCAGCAGCCAGGAAGACACTTCTGGAAACACCATATATTTT. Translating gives CASSQEDTSGNTIYF.

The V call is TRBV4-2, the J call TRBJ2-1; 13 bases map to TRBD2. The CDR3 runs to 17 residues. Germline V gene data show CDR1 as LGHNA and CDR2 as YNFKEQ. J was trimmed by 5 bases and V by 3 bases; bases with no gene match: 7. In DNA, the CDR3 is TGTGCCAGCAGCCAGGGACCCGGACTAGCGGGAGACAATGAGCAGTTCTTC. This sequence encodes CASSQGPGLAGDNEQFF.

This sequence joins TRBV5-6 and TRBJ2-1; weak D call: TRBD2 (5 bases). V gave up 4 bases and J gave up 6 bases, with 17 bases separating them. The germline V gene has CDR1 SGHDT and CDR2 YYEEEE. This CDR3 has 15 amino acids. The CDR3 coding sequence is TGTGCCAGCAGCCCAGTCGGGGTAGCTGGCAATGAGCAGTTCTTC. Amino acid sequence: CASSPVGVAGNEQFF.

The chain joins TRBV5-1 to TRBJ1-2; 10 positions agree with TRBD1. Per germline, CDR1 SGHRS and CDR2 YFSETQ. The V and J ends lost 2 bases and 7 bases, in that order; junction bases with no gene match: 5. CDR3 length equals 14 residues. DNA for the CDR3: TGCGCCAGCAGCTTCCAAGGACAGGGGGGTGGCTACACCTTC. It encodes CASSFQGQGGGYTF.

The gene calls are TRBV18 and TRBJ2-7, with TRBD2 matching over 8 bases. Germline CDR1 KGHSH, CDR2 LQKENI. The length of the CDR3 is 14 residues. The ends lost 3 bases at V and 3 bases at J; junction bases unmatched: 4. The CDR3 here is CASSPGTSGYEQYF. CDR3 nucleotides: TGTGCCAGCTCACCCGGCACTAGCGGCTACGAGCAGTACTTC.

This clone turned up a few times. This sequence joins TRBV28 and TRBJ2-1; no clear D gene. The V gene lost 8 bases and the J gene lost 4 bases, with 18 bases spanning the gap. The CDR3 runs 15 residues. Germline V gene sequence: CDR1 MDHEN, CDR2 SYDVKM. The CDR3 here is CASPPSRVTYNEQFF. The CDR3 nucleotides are TGTGCCAGCCCCCCCAGCCGGGTTACATACAATGAGCAGTTCTTC.

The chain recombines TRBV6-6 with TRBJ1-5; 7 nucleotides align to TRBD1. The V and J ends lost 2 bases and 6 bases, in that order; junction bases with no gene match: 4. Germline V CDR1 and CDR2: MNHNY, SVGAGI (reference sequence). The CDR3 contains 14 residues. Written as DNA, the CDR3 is TGTGCCAGCAGTTACCAGGGGGGCGGTCAGCCCCAGCATTTT. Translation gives CASSYQGGGQPQHF.

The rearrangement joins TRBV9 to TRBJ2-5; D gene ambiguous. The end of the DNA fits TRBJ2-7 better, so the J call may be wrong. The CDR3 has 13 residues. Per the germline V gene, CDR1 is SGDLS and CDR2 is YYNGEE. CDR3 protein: CASSPDKTYEQYF. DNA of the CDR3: TGTGCCAGCAGCCCAGACAAGACCTACGAGCAGTACTTC.

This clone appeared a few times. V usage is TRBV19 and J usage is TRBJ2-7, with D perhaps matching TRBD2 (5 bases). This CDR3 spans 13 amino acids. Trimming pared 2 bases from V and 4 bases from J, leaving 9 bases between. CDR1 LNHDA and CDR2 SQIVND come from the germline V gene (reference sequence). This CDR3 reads CASSIKTGYEQYF. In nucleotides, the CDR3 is TGTGCCAGTAGTATAAAAACGGGATACGAGCAGTACTTC. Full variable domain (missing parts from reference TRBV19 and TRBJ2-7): DGGITQSPKYLFRKEGQNVTLSCEQNLNHDAMYWYRQDPGQGLRLIYYSQIVNDFQKGDIAEGYSVSREKKESFPLTVTSAQKNPTAFYLCASSIKTGYEQYFGPGTRLTVT.